This T cell receptor beta chain was recovered during a study of blood T cell repertoires in COVID-19. Original data processing: Scientists estimated how many nucleated cells there were by amplifying reference gene primers. Method: immunoSEQ multiplex PCR; TCRdb's copy keeps in-frame clones and lacks some. The D gene and trimming were derived from the DNA, and the V and J assignments and clone size from that table. The sample has over 400,000 clones, less than 90% seen once. The study drew participants aged about 18 to 95 years from about two dozen US areas. Two negative PCRs, clearance, or symptom resolution had been documented for recovered Cohort 3 donors. Germline V lookup: CDR1 DFQATT, CDR2 SNEGSKA (reference sequence). This CDR3 is built from 10 residues. The V gene lost 6 bases and the J gene lost 5 bases, with 5 bases spanning the gap.

The source is a woman in her sixties or seventies who had recovered from COVID-19. This chain connects TRBV20-1 to TRBJ2-4; no firm D call. Sequencing input: PBMCs or T cells enriched from blood (not recorded which). CDR3 nucleotide sequence: TGCAGTGCATTAGAAAACATTCAGTACTTC. Residues: CSALENIQYF.